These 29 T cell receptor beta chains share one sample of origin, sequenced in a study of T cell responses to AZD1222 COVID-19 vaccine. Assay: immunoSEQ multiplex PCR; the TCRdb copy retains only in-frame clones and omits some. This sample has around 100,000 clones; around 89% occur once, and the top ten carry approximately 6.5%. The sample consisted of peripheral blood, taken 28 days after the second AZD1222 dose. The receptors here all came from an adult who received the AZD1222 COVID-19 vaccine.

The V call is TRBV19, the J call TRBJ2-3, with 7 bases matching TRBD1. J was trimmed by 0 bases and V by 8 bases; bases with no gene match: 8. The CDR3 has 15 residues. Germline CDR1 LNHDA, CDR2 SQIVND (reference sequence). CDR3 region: CASSGRGFSTDTQYF. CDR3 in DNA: TGTGCCAGTTCGGGCAGGGGGTTTAGCACAGATACGCAGTATTTT.

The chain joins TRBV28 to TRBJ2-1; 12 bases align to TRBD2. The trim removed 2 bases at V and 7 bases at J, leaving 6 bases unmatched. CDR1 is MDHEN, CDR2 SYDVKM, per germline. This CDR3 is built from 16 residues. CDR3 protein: CASSLPLAGGRNEQFF. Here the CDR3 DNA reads TGTGCCAGCAGTTTACCTCTAGCGGGGGGGAGGAATGAGCAGTTCTTC. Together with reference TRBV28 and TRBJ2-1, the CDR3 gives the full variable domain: DVKVTQSSRYLVKRTGEKVFLECVQDMDHENMFWYRQDPGLGLRLIYFSYDVKMKEKGDIPEGYSVSREKKERFSLILESASTNQTSMYLCASSLPLAGGRNEQFFGPGTRLTVL.

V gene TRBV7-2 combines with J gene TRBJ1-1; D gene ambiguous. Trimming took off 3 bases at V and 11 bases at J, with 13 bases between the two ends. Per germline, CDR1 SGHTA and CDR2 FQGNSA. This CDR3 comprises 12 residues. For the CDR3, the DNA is TGTGCCAGCAGCTTCCTAGGAGTCGGGGCTTTCTTT. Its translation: CASSFLGVGAFF.

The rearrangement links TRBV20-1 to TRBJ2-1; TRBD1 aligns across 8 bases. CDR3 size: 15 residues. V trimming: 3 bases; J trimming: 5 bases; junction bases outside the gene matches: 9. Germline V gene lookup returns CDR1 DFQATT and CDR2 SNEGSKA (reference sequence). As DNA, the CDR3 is TGCAGTGCTAGTCGTGTAGGACAGGGCAACAATGAGCAGTTCTTC. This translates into CSASRVGQGNNEQFF.

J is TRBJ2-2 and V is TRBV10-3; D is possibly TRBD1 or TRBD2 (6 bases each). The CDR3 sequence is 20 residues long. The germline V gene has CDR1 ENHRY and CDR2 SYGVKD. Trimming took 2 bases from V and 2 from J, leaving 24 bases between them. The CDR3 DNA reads TGTGCCATCAGTGAGAAGGGGTCGTTGCTCGGGGGCGGAAACACCGGGGAGCTGTTTTTT. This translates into CAISEKGSLLGGGNTGELFF.

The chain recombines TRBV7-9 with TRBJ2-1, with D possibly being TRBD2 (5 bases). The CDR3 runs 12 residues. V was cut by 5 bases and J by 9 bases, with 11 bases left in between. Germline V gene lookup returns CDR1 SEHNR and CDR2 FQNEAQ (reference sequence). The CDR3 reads CASSLKRTEQFF. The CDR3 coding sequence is TGTGCCAGCAGCCTTAAGCGGACTGAGCAGTTCTTC.

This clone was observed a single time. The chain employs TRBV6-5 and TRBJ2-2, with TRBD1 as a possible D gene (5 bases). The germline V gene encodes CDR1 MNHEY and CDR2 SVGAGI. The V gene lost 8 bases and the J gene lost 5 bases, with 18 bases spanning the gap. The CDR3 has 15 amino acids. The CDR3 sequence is CASRSRGSATGELFF. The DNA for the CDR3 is TGTGCCAGCCGGTCAAGGGGTTCAGCAACCGGGGAGCTGTTTTTT.

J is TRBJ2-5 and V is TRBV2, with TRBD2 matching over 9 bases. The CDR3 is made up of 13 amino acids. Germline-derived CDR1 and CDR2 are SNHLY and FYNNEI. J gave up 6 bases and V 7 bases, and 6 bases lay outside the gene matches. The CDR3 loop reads CASTGGGAKTQYF. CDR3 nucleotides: TGTGCCAGCACTGGCGGGGGGGCGAAGACCCAGTACTTC.

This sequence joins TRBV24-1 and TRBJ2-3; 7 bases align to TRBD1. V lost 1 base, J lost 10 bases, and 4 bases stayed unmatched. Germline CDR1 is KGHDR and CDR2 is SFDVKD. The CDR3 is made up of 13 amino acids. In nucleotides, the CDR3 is TGTGCCACCAGTGATTTTAGGGGGCGATCGCAGTATTTT. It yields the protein CATSDFRGRSQYF.

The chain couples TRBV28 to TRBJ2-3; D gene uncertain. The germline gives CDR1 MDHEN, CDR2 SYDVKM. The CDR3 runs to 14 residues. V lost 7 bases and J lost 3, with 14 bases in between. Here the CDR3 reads CASNPSGGTDTQYF. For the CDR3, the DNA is TGTGCCAGCAACCCTTCCGGTGGGACAGATACGCAGTATTTT.

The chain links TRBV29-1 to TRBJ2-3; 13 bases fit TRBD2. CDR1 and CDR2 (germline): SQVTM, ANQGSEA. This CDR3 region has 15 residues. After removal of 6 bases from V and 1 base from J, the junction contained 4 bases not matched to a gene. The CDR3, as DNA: TGCAGCGTCGGGGGGACTAGCGGGGGCACAGATACGCAGTATTTT. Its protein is CSVGGTSGGTDTQYF.

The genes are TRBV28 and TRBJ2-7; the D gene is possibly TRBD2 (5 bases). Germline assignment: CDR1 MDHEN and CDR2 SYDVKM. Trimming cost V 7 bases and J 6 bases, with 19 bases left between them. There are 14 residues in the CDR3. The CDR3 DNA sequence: TGTGCCAGCACCTCTGCGGGTTTAATTCTCGAGCAGTACTTC. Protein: CASTSAGLILEQYF.

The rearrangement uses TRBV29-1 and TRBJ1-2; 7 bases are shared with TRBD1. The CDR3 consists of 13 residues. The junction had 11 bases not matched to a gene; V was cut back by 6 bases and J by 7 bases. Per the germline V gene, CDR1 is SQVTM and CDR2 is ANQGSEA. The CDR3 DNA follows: TGCAGCGTCCGGGACAGTACCCCTCTTGGCTACACCTTC. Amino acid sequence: CSVRDSTPLGYTF. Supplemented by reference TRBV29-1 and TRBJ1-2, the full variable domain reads SAVISQKPSRDICQRGTSLTIQCQVDSQVTMMFWYRQQPGQSLTLIATANQGSEATYESGFVIDKFPISRPNLTFSTLTVSNMSPEDSSIYLCSVRDSTPLGYTFGSGTRLTVV.

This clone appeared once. As DNA, the CDR3 is TGTGCCAGCAGCTTCCCACCGGGCAGATCGTCCTACAATGAGCAGTTCTTC. Amino acid sequence: CASSFPPGRSSYNEQFF. The V call is TRBV11-3, the J call TRBJ2-1, with D unresolved. CDR1 is SGHNT and CDR2 is YENEEA in the germline V gene. The V end was cut by 3 bases, the J end by 1 base, with 16 bases between. The CDR3 is 17 residues long.

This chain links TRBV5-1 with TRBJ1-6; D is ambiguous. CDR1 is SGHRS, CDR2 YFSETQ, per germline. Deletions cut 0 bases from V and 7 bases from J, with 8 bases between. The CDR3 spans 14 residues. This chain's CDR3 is CASSLVDGNSPLHF. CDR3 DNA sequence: TGCGCCAGCAGCTTGGTAGACGGGAATTCACCCCTCCACTTT.

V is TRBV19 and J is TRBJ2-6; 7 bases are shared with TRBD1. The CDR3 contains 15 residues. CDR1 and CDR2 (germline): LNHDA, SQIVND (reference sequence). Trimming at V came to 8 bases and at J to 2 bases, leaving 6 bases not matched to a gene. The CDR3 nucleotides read TGTGCCAGTGGGGGACAGTCGGCTGGGGCCAACGTCCTGACTTTC. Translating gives CASGGQSAGANVLTF.

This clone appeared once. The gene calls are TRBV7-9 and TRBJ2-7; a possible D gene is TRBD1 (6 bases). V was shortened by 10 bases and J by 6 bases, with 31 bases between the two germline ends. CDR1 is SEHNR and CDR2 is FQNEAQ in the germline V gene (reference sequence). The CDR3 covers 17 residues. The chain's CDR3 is CATSSQENRAQGGEQYF. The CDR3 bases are TGTGCCACCTCATCTCAAGAGAACAGAGCACAGGGCGGCGAGCAGTACTTC.

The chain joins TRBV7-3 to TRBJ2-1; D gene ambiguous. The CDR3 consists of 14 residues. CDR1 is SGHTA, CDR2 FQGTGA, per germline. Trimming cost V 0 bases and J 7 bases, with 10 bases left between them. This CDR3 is CASSLTGGGNEQFF. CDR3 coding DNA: TGTGCCAGCAGCTTAACAGGCGGTGGGAATGAGCAGTTCTTC.

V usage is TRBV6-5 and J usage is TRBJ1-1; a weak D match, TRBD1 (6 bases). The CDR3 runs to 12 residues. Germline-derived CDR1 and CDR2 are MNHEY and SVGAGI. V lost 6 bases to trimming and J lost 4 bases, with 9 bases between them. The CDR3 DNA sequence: TGTGCCAGCAGGATACAGGGCACTGAAGCTTTCTTT. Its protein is CASRIQGTEAFF.

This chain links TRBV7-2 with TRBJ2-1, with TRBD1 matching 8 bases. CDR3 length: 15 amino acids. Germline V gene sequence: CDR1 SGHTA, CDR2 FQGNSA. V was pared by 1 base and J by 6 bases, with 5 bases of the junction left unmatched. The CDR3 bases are TGTGCCAGCAGCTTAGTGGACAGGGCCACCAATGAGCAGTTCTTC. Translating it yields CASSLVDRATNEQFF.

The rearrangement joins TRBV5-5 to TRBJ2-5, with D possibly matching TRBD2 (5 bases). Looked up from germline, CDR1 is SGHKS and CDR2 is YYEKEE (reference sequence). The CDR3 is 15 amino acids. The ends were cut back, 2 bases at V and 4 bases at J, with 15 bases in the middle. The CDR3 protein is CASSFPGFGSETQYF. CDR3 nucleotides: TGTGCCAGCAGCTTTCCGGGGTTTGGGTCAGAGACCCAGTACTTC.

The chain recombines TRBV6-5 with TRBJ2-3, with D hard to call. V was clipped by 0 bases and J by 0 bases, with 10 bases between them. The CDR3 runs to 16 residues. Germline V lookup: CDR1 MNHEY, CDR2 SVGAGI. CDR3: CASSYSVRVSTDTQYF. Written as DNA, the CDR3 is TGTGCCAGCAGTTACTCGGTTAGGGTTAGCACAGATACGCAGTATTTT.

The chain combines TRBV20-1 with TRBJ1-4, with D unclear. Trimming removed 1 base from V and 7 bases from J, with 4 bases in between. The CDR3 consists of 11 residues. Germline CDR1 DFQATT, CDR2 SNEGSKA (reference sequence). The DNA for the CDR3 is TGCAGTGCTAGAGTCGGTGAAAAACTGTTTTTT. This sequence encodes CSARVGEKLFF.

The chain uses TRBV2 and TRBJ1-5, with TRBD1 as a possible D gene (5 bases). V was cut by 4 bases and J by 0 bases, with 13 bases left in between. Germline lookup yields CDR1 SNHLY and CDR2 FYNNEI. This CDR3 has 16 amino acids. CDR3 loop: CASSVNRIGSNQPQHF. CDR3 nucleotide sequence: TGTGCCAGCAGTGTGAACAGGATAGGTAGCAATCAGCCCCAGCATTTT.

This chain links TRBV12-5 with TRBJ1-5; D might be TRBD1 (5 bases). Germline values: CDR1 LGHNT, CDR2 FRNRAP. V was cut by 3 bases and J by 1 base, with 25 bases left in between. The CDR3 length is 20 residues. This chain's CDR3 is CASGFLLSSDPGGSNQPQHF. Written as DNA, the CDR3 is TGTGCTAGTGGTTTCCTCCTGAGCAGCGACCCGGGGGGGAGCAATCAGCCCCAGCATTTT.

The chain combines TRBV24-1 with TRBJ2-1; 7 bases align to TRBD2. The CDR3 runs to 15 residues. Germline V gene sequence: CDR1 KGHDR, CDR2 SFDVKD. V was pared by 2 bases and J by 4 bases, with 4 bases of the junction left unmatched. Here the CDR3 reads CATSDYLGGYNEQFF. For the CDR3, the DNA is TGTGCCACCAGTGATTATTTGGGGGGGTACAATGAGCAGTTCTTC.

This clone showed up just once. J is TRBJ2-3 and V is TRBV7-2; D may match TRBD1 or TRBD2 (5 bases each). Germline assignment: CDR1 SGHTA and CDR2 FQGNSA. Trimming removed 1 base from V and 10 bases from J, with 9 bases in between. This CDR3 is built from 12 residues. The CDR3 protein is CASSLGGGPQYF. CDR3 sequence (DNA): TGTGCCAGCAGCTTAGGGGGCGGGCCGCAGTATTTT.

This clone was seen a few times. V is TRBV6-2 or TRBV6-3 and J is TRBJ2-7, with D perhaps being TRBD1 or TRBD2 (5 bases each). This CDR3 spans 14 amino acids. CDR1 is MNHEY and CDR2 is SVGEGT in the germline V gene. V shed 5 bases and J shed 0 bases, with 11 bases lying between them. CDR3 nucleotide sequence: TGTGCCAGCAGTACCGGGGCCAGCTCCTACGAGCAGTACTTC. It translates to CASSTGASSYEQYF.

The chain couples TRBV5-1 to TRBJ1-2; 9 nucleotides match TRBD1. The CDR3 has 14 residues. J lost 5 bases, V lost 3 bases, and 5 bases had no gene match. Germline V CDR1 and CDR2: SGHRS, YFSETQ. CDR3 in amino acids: CASSSDRGGYGYTF. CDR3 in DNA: TGCGCCAGCAGCTCGGACAGGGGTGGATATGGCTACACCTTC.